This T cell receptor beta chain originates from a study of long-term antiretroviral therapy in people with HIV. Every HIV-positive participant received treatment in the United States. Germline V lookup: CDR1 SGHTA, CDR2 FQGNSA. This CDR3 has 13 residues. V lost 5 bases and J 5 bases, leaving 10 bases between the germline ends. A v3.0 immunoSEQ assay was performed at survey level. Only in-frame clones appear in the TCRdb table, and some are missing; sequencing was by immunoSEQ multiplex PCR. The repertoire holds about 22,000 clones, with approximately 76% as singletons. This clonotype originated in a woman in her thirties or forties with HIV. The sample consisted of unsorted PBMCs, taken around 1.8 years before starting antiretroviral therapy. The V gene is TRBV7-2, the J gene TRBJ1-5; D is undetermined. The CDR3 sequence: CASSNLVDQPQHF. The CDR3, as DNA: TGTGCCAGCAGCAATTTAGTGGATCAGCCCCAGCATTTT.